These 20 T cell receptor beta chains were all obtained from the same sample, sequenced in a study of human T cells and chemical hapten exposure. TCRdb itself ran the RACE reads through MiXCR, one entry per CDR3 protein. The data hold 70,000 to 80,000 distinct CDR3 sequences, with around a third observed a single time. The time point denotes: patch test 1, 2 weeks after DPC sensitization. The treatment was: therapeutic diphenylcyclopropenone sensitization with weekly scalp DPC. The source material was whole blood, sampled in connection with sensitization to the hapten diphenylcyclopropenone (DPC). The receptors derive from a man aged 40-55 years with alopecia areata. Some clones in this sample may be carry-over from other donors' samples.

J is TRBJ1-4 and V is TRBV5-1; 9 nucleotides align to TRBD1. Germline CDR1 SGHRS, CDR2 YFSETQ. CDR3 length equals 15 residues. J lost 6 bases, V lost 3 bases, and 6 bases had no gene match. CDR3 nucleotides: TGCGCCAGCAGCTCCCGACAGGGGGAAGATGAAAAACTGTTTTTT. This translates into CASSSRQGEDEKLFF.

The table lists this clonotype with a few counts. The CDR3 DNA reads as TGTGCCAGCAGCCCCCATTCAGGGGGCACTGAAGCTTTCTTT. This encodes CASSPHSGGTEAFF. The chain joins TRBV7-2 to TRBJ1-1; 7 positions agree with TRBD1. The CDR3 covers 14 residues. Germline V gives CDR1 SGHTA, CDR2 FQGNSA. The J segment lost 4 bases and the V segment lost 5 bases, leaving 7 bases of the junction unmatched. The entire variable domain, with the rest obtained from reference TRBV7-2 and TRBJ1-1, is as follows: GAGVSQSPSNKVTEKGKDVELRCDPISGHTALYWYRQSLGQGLEFLIYFQGNSAPDKSGLPSDRFSAERTGGSVSTLTIQRTQQEDSAVYLCASSPHSGGTEAFFGQGTRLTVV.

This clonotype turned up a few times. Written as DNA, the CDR3 is TGTGCCACCAGCAGAGATCAGGGCCCCAATCAGCCCCAGCATTTT. It yields the protein CATSRDQGPNQPQHF. The rearrangement uses TRBV15 and TRBJ1-5; D may be TRBD1 (5 bases). The CDR3 runs to 15 residues. CDR1 LNHNV and CDR2 YYDKDF come from the germline V gene (reference sequence). V was cut by 0 bases and J by 3 bases, with 9 bases left in between.

In its sample, this clonotype was seen a few times. The rearrangement uses TRBV9 and TRBJ2-5; D perhaps matches TRBD2 (5 bases). Trimming left V 0 bases short and J 10 bases short, with 16 bases between. The CDR3 has 14 amino acids. Germline CDR1 is SGDLS and CDR2 is YYNGEE. The CDR3 reads CASSVGTLAGDQYF. CDR3 coding DNA: TGTGCCAGCAGCGTAGGCACTCTCGCCGGGGACCAGTACTTC.

This clonotype has just a few counts. The chain has TRBV2 and TRBJ1-2, with a tentative D call TRBD1 (6 bases). CDR3 length: 15 residues. Between the trimmed V and J ends, which lost 2 bases and 7 bases, there was a span of 17 bases. Germline V CDR1 and CDR2: SNHLY, FYNNEI. CDR3 region: CASSEFYYRAAGYTF. Here the CDR3 DNA reads TGTGCCAGCAGTGAATTCTATTACAGGGCTGCTGGCTACACCTTC.

The chain combines TRBV28 with TRBJ2-5, with D tentatively TRBD2 (7 bases). There are 14 residues in the CDR3. The V and J ends lost 5 bases and 1 base respectively, with 11 bases between them. Germline V gives CDR1 MDHEN, CDR2 SYDVKM. CDR3 loop: CASSRGGGQETQYF. CDR3 in DNA: TGTGCCAGCAGTCGCGGGGGCGGCCAAGAGACCCAGTACTTC.

The chain couples TRBV12-3 or TRBV12-4 to TRBJ2-2; possible D gene TRBD2, 6 bases. The V end lost 0 bases, the J end lost 6 bases, and 8 bases lay between the germline ends. This CDR3 is 14 amino acids long. CDR3 amino acids: CASSLAGGAGELFF. The DNA of the CDR3 is TGTGCCAGCAGTTTAGCGGGCGGGGCCGGGGAGCTGTTTTTT.

This chain joins TRBV7-2 and TRBJ2-7; 7 bases are a match to TRBD2. Germline V lookup: CDR1 SGHTA, CDR2 FQGNSA. The CDR3 extends over 12 amino acids. Trimming cost V 5 bases and J 12 bases; bases outside gene matches: 10. The CDR3 DNA reads TGTGCCAGCAGCGCGGAACTAGCGTTCCCGTACTTC. This encodes CASSAELAFPYF.

The chain recombines TRBV7-8 with TRBJ2-3; no definite D call. V was shortened by 5 bases and J by 2 bases, with 14 bases between the two germline ends. CDR1 and CDR2 (germline): SGHVS, FQNEAQ. This CDR3 has 15 residues. The CDR3 is CASSPLNSATDTQYF. CDR3 DNA: TGTGCCAGCAGCCCTCTCAATTCGGCCACAGATACGCAGTATTTT.

The V call is TRBV11-2, the J call TRBJ1-1; TRBD1 agrees at 7 bases. Per germline, CDR1 SGHAT and CDR2 FQNNGV. The CDR3 runs 15 residues. V lost 4 bases to trimming and J lost 5 bases; unmatched junction nucleotides: 10. The CDR3: CASSSPGRGGTEAFF. DNA for the CDR3: TGTGCCAGCAGCTCCCCGGGCAGGGGGGGAACTGAAGCTTTCTTT.

V and J are TRBV29-1 and TRBJ2-1, with D hard to call. The CDR3 is 11 amino acids. V was trimmed by 6 bases and J by 8 bases, leaving 11 bases between them. Germline CDR1 is SQVTM and CDR2 is ANQGSEA. The CDR3 protein is CSVLWADEQFF. CDR3 sequence (DNA): TGCAGCGTCCTCTGGGCCGATGAGCAGTTCTTC.

A few counts support this clonotype. This rearrangement joins TRBV6-5 to TRBJ2-2, with D possibly matching TRBD2 (5 bases). This CDR3 region has 14 residues. V dropped 0 bases and J dropped 5 bases, with 7 bases sitting between them. Germline V CDR1 and CDR2: MNHEY, SVGAGI. In DNA form, the CDR3 reads TGTGCCAGCAGTTACTCGGGCGGGACCGGGGAGCTGTTTTTT. This gives the protein CASSYSGGTGELFF.

The chain is built from TRBV28 and TRBJ1-5; TRBD1 matches 8 bases. Germline-derived CDR1 and CDR2 are MDHEN and SYDVKM. The V gene end was trimmed by 4 bases and the J gene end by 0 bases; junction bases not matched to a gene: 2. There are 15 residues in the CDR3. Here the CDR3 DNA reads TGTGCCAGCAGTTGGACAGGGATTAGCAATCAGCCCCAGCATTTT. It is translated as CASSWTGISNQPQHF.

This clonotype was counted between two and nine times. V gene TRBV18 combines with J gene TRBJ2-3; D call uncertain. Trimming shortened V by 1 base and J by 3 bases, and 5 bases separated the two germline ends. The CDR3 has 13 amino acids. Per the germline V gene, CDR1 is KGHSH and CDR2 is LQKENI. The CDR3 DNA is TGTGCCAGCTCACCACTGGCAACAGATACGCAGTATTTT. Protein: CASSPLATDTQYF.

The chain is built from TRBV7-9 and TRBJ2-6; D is unclear. The CDR3 loop spans 15 amino acids. V gave up 5 bases and J gave up 1 base, with 9 bases separating them. Germline V lookup: CDR1 SEHNR, CDR2 FQNEAQ (reference sequence). The CDR3 loop reads CASSKSESGANVLTF. The DNA for the CDR3 is TGTGCCAGCAGCAAGTCCGAATCTGGGGCCAACGTCCTGACTTTC. Combining the CDR3 with reference TRBV7-9 and TRBJ2-6 gives the whole variable domain DTGVSQNPRHKITKRGQNVTFRCDPISEHNRLYWYRQTLGQGPEFLTYFQNEAQLEKSRLLSDRFSAERPKGSFSTLEIQRTEQGDSAMYLCASSKSESGANVLTFGAGSRLTVL.

In its sample, this clonotype was seen a few times. The rearrangement uses TRBV12-3 or TRBV12-4 and TRBJ2-3, with unresolved D. The CDR3 extends over 15 amino acids. Trimming shortened V by 2 bases and J by 6 bases, and 15 bases separated the two germline ends. DNA of the CDR3: TGTGCCAGCAGTTTAAGGTGGAGTGGGTTGGATACGCAGTATTTT. Its translation: CASSLRWSGLDTQYF.

CDR3 protein: CASIPTGETQYF. The DNA of the CDR3 is TGTGCCAGCATTCCGACAGGAGAGACCCAGTACTTC. The rearrangement links TRBV2 to TRBJ2-5, with D perhaps matching TRBD1 (6 bases). Germline V gene lookup returns CDR1 SNHLY and CDR2 FYNNEI. This CDR3 has 12 residues. V was clipped by 7 bases and J by 4 bases, with 10 bases between them.

This clonotype has only a few counts. This chain connects TRBV19 to TRBJ2-7; D uncertain. Trimming cost V 3 bases and J 2 bases, with 8 bases left between them. The CDR3 runs to 13 residues. CDR1 is LNHDA, CDR2 SQIVND, per germline (reference sequence). CDR3 nucleotide sequence: TGTGCCAGTAGTATGACCGAGACCTACGAGCAGTACTTC. Its translation is CASSMTETYEQYF.

This clonotype appeared a few times. This chain joins TRBV6-2 or TRBV6-3 and TRBJ2-4, with D possibly being TRBD1 or TRBD2 (6 bases each). Germline V gives CDR1 MNHEY, CDR2 SVGEGT. V shed 0 bases and J shed 11 bases, with 20 bases lying between them. This CDR3 is 16 amino acids long. The CDR3 region is CASSYSTLGRGGFQYF. CDR3 coding DNA: TGTGCCAGCAGTTACTCCACCCTAGGGAGAGGGGGGTTTCAGTACTTC.

The rearrangement uses TRBV7-9 and TRBJ1-1, with 8 bases aligning to TRBD1. Per germline, CDR1 SEHNR and CDR2 FQNEAQ (reference sequence). This CDR3 is 15 amino acids long. V gave up 4 bases and J gave up 3 bases; unmatched junction bases: 7. Here the CDR3 reads CASSYSGGADTEAFF. In nucleotides, the CDR3 is TGTGCCAGCAGCTACTCAGGGGGCGCGGACACTGAAGCTTTCTTT.